The 21 T cell receptor beta chains below all came from one sample that was sequenced in a study of CD4 T cells in relation to SARS-CoV-2 and coronaviruses. Assay: immunoSEQ multiplex PCR; the TCRdb copy retains only in-frame clones and omits some. The table lists 25,000 to 30,000 clones, roughly 72% of them singletons, with roughly 15% in the top ten. No cognate antigen is known for these TCRs. Unexposed donor CD4+ T cells date from 2011-2018, before the COVID-19 pandemic. The cells were cultured for 10 days before CD4+ T cells were isolated. Sequencing input: CD4+ T cells from PBMCs, cultured in vitro. Receptors were obtained from a human donor in good health.

This chain uses TRBV6-5 with TRBJ1-5; D is possibly TRBD1 (5 bases). The germline gives CDR1 MNHEY, CDR2 SVGAGI. The CDR3 consists of 13 residues. V was cut by 2 bases and J by 7 bases, with 9 bases left in between. This chain's CDR3 is CASSYGGGQPQHF. The CDR3 DNA reads TGTGCCAGCAGTTACGGTGGGGGACAGCCCCAGCATTTT.

V usage is TRBV18 and J usage is TRBJ1-2, with 7 bases aligning to TRBD1. Germline-derived CDR1 and CDR2 are KGHSH and LQKENI. This CDR3 comprises 15 residues. The V gene end was trimmed by 3 bases and the J gene end by 3 bases; junction bases not matched to a gene: 7. The CDR3 DNA reads as TGTGCCAGCTCACCCGCAGAGGGGGCAGACTATGGCTACACCTTC. Residues: CASSPAEGADYGYTF.

This clone was seen just once. The V and J genes are TRBV2 and TRBJ1-1, with D tentatively TRBD1 (6 bases). Looked up from germline, CDR1 is SNHLY and CDR2 is FYNNEI. Trimming left V 0 bases short and J 6 bases short, with 23 bases between. There are 18 residues in the CDR3. The CDR3 sequence: CASSEAGTLGAGIAEAFF. For the CDR3, the DNA is TGTGCCAGCAGTGAAGCGGGGACTTTGGGGGCCGGGATCGCTGAAGCTTTCTTT.

This clone was seen a handful of times. The chain has TRBV5-1 and TRBJ2-2, with 9 positions matching TRBD1. CDR1 and CDR2 from the germline V gene are SGHRS and YFSETQ. The CDR3 totals 15 residues. Unmatched junction bases numbered 2, after V lost 3 bases and J lost 2 bases. DNA for the CDR3: TGCGCCAGCAGCTGGGACAGGGAAAACACCGGGGAGCTGTTTTTT. It encodes CASSWDRENTGELFF.

V is TRBV9 and J is TRBJ1-2; tentative D call: TRBD1 (6 bases). Trimming left V 0 bases short and J 6 bases short, with 12 bases between. Per germline, CDR1 SGDLS and CDR2 YYNGEE. This CDR3 contains 14 residues. CDR3 region: CASSVGSGAHGYTF. The CDR3 region has the DNA TGTGCCAGCAGCGTAGGCTCAGGGGCACATGGCTACACCTTC.

The chain employs TRBV2 and TRBJ2-7; a weak D match, TRBD2 (5 bases). CDR1 and CDR2 (germline): SNHLY, FYNNEI. Trimming stripped 7 bases from V and 3 bases from J, with 13 bases between. The CDR3 has 13 amino acids. This CDR3 reads CASKGAAYYEQYF. The CDR3 DNA reads TGTGCCAGCAAGGGAGCGGCCTACTACGAGCAGTACTTC.

V gene TRBV7-2 combines with J gene TRBJ1-4; TRBD1 is a possible D gene (5 bases). Deletions cut 1 base from V and 11 bases from J, with 11 bases between. The CDR3 is 13 amino acids. The germline V gene has CDR1 SGHTA and CDR2 FQGNSA. CDR3 sequence reads: CASSLGGRPKLFF. The DNA of the CDR3 is TGTGCCAGCAGCTTAGGGGGACGTCCGAAACTGTTTTTT.

The chain combines TRBV3-1 (or the pseudogene TRBV3-2) with TRBJ2-7; TRBD2 might be the D (5 bases). V lost 4 bases and J lost 0, with 7 bases in between. Germline assignment: CDR1 LGHDT and CDR2 YNNKEL (reference sequence). The CDR3 has 13 amino acids. The DNA of the CDR3 is TGTGCCAGCAGCCCAGACTACTCCTACGAGCAGTACTTC. Its protein product is CASSPDYSYEQYF.

This chain links TRBV28 with TRBJ2-7; TRBD1 or TRBD2 may be the D gene (7 bases each). The CDR3 extends over 13 amino acids. Germline CDR1 and CDR2: MDHEN and SYDVKM. V lost 10 bases to trimming and J lost 3 bases, with 16 bases between them. CDR3 in DNA: TGTGCCATTCAGGGGGAGGGCCTCTACGAGCAGTACTTC. As protein: CAIQGEGLYEQYF.

This clone turned up a few times. The chain combines TRBV19 with TRBJ1-2; 7 positions agree with TRBD1. Per germline, CDR1 LNHDA and CDR2 SQIVND (reference sequence). J was trimmed by 0 bases and V by 10 bases; bases with no gene match: 11. The CDR3 runs to 15 residues. The CDR3 coding sequence is TGTGCCACCAACAATCCGGGACAGTCTAACTATGGCTACACCTTC. This sequence encodes CATNNPGQSNYGYTF.

The rearrangement uses TRBV2 and TRBJ1-3; 7 nucleotides agree with TRBD1. Germline CDR1 reads SNHLY; CDR2 reads FYNNEI. The CDR3 totals 15 residues. V shed 7 bases, J shed 3 bases, and the junction held 9 bases outside the gene matches. This CDR3 reads CASKGVRGLGNTIYF. Written as DNA, the CDR3 is TGTGCCAGCAAGGGCGTGAGGGGGCTTGGAAACACCATATATTTT.

The J gene is TRBJ2-1, the V gene TRBV6-6; 8 bases are a match to TRBD2. This CDR3 region has 15 residues. V gave up 5 bases and J gave up 2 bases; unmatched junction bases: 5. Germline V gene data show CDR1 as MNHNY and CDR2 as SVGAGI (reference sequence). CDR3 DNA: TGTGCCAGCAGTCTTAGCGGGACCGCCTACAATGAGCAGTTCTTC. As protein: CASSLSGTAYNEQFF.

The rearrangement links TRBV6-5 to TRBJ1-1, with no clear D. Germline V lookup: CDR1 MNHEY, CDR2 SVGAGI. This CDR3 contains 12 residues. V lost 6 bases and J 4 bases, leaving 9 bases between the germline ends. The CDR3 DNA sequence: TGTGCCAGCAGCTTGGTCGGCACTGAAGCTTTCTTT. Translating gives CASSLVGTEAFF.

The rearrangement uses TRBV7-9 and TRBJ2-7; unclear D gene. Germline lookup yields CDR1 SEHNR and CDR2 FQNEAQ (reference sequence). Trimming removed 2 bases from V and 1 base from J, with 3 bases in between. The CDR3 is 12 amino acids. CDR3 in DNA: TGTGCCAGCAGCTTAACATCCTACGAGCAGTACTTC. Protein: CASSLTSYEQYF.

This clone was observed a few times. The genes are TRBV2 and TRBJ2-2; D could derive from TRBD1 or TRBD2 (5 bases each). Germline CDR1 is SNHLY and CDR2 is FYNNEI. This CDR3 contains 16 residues. V lost 10 bases and J 3 bases, leaving 21 bases between the germline ends. The CDR3 region has the DNA TGTGCCACCGCCTCTCCTGGTGAGGGGTACACCGGGGAGCTGTTTTTT. Translated, it gives CATASPGEGYTGELFF. The variable domain in full, with the rest retrieved from reference TRBV2 and TRBJ2-2, is EPEVTQTPSHQVTQMGQEVILRCVPISNHLYFYWYRQILGQKVEFLVSFYNNEISEKSEIFDDQFSVERPDGSNFTLKIRSTKLEDSAMYFCATASPGEGYTGELFFGEGSRLTVL.

The J gene is TRBJ2-5, the V gene TRBV11-2, with 7 positions matching TRBD1. Germline values: CDR1 SGHAT, CDR2 FQNNGV. This CDR3 is 13 amino acids long. V lost 4 bases to trimming and J lost 7 bases; unmatched junction nucleotides: 6. CDR3 DNA: TGTGCCAGCAGCTCTCACAGGGGTGGGACCCAGTACTTC. Translated: CASSSHRGGTQYF.

The chain has TRBV5-1 and TRBJ2-7; 10 bases map to TRBD1. This CDR3 has 14 residues. The germline V gene encodes CDR1 SGHRS and CDR2 YFSETQ. Trimming cost V 4 bases and J 3 bases; bases outside gene matches: 4. The CDR3 is CASSVGTGVYEQYF. The CDR3 DNA reads TGCGCCAGCAGCGTGGGGACAGGGGTCTACGAGCAGTACTTC.

This chain connects TRBV5-4 to TRBJ2-1; 8 bases are shared with TRBD2. Germline assignment: CDR1 SGHNT and CDR2 YYREEE (reference sequence). Losses at the gene ends were 4 bases for V and 6 bases for J; bases not matched to a gene: 12. CDR3 length: 16 amino acids. CDR3 loop: CASSKNSGLVSNEQFF. CDR3 sequence (DNA): TGTGCCAGCAGCAAAAACTCGGGACTAGTCAGCAATGAGCAGTTCTTC. The variable domain in full, completed from reference TRBV5-4 and TRBJ2-1, reads ETGVTQSPTHLIKTRGQQVTLRCSSQSGHNTVSWYQQALGQGPQFIFQYYREEENGRGNFPPRFSGLQFPNYSSELNVNALELDDSALYLCASSKNSGLVSNEQFFGPGTRLTVL.

This chain links TRBV10-3 with TRBJ2-5, with D perhaps given as TRBD1 or TRBD2 (6 bases each). CDR1 and CDR2 from the germline V gene are ENHRY and SYGVKD. This CDR3 is built from 13 residues. Trimming removed 7 bases at V and 4 bases at J, with 13 bases between. Here the CDR3 reads CAIMRGAGETQYF. CDR3 bases: TGTGCCATCATGAGGGGGGCAGGAGAGACCCAGTACTTC.

This chain uses TRBV2 with TRBJ1-3, with D tentatively TRBD1 (5 bases). Deletions cut 6 bases from V and 9 bases from J, with 18 bases between. The V gene's germline CDR1 is SNHLY and CDR2 FYNNEI. The CDR3 loop spans 14 amino acids. The CDR3 DNA reads TGTGCCAGCAGCTTCGACAGAAGCTCGAGCACCATATATTTT. Amino acid sequence: CASSFDRSSSTIYF.

CDR3 DNA: TGTGCCATCAGCGAGGGGACAGGTAAAGGGCTCCCCCAGCATTTT. Translation gives CAISEGTGKGLPQHF. The chain recombines TRBV10-3 with TRBJ1-5, with 8 bases identical to TRBD1. Germline trimming cut 6 bases from V and 10 bases from J; bases unmatched to any gene: 14. Germline V gene lookup returns CDR1 ENHRY and CDR2 SYGVKD. The CDR3 length is 15 residues.